Included here is one T cell receptor (beta chain) sequence, with context. Together with a sample-barcoded 5' primer, a J-beta primer mix was included in a second PCR lasting roughly 6 to 12 cycles. TCRdb ran MiXCR on the 5' RACE reads and lists one entry per CDR3 protein. The table records 1.5 million to 1.9 million distinct CDR3 sequences, 35% to 45% of them present only once. The sample, about 9.2 milliliters of peripheral blood, was drawn from each donor. They isolated at least 6 million PBMCs from each sample. Trimming removed 6 bases from V and 4 bases from J, with 17 bases in between. Germline lookup yields CDR1 MNHEY and CDR2 SMNVEV (reference sequence). CDR3 size: 15 residues. The entry originates in a study of blood T cells in healthy people across ages.

The sequencing input was blood. The chain carries TRBV27 and TRBJ2-3; D may be TRBD1 (5 bases). The source of this sequence is a woman between 18 and 29 years old in good health. DNA for the CDR3: TGTGCCAGCAGAAATCTCAGGGCGGTAGCAGATACGCAGTATTTT. Protein product: CASRNLRAVADTQYF.